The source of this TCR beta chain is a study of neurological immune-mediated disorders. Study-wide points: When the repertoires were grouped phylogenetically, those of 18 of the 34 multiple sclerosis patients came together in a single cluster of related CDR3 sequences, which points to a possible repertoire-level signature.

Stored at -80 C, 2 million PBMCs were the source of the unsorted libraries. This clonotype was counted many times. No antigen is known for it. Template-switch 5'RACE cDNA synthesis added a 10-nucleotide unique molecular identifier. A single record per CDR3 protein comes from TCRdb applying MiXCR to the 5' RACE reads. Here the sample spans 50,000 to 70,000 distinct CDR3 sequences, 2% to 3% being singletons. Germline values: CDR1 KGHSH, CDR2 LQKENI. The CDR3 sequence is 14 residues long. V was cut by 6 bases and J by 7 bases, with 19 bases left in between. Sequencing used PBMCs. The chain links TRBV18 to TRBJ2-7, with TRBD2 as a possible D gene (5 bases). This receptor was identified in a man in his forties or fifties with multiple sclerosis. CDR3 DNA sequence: TGTGCCAGCTCGACCGACATCATACCGGGGGAGCAGTACTTC. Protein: CASSTDIIPGEQYF.